This record concerns one T cell receptor beta chain sequence. As yet, its antigen is unknown. This sample is drawn from a study of OX40 agonist ivuxolimab in advanced cancers. The wider study: Aged about 20 to 80 with a mean of 60 years, they were about 78% male.

TCRdb's table, derived via immunoSEQ multiplex PCR, lists solely in-frame clones and lacks some. Seen here are approximately 70,000 clones, approximately 90% observed once, and the top ten hold 0.44%. Findings of the study overall: No determination was made of the antigen specificity of the expanded peripheral T cells. The 0.1-3.0 mg/kg partial responders had among the lowest clonal expansion.

The V segment lost 5 bases and the J segment 8 bases; nucleotides outside the gene matches: 6. The germline V gene encodes CDR1 MNHNS and CDR2 SASEGT. The CDR3 runs to 14 residues. The TCR was taken from an adult with an advanced solid tumor such as melanoma, head and neck, liver or kidney cancer. Sample: CD4+ or CD8+ T cells sorted from blood, taken in a trial of the OX40 agonist ivuxolimab. The rearrangement joins TRBV6-1 to TRBJ2-1; 10 bases are shared with TRBD2. The CDR3 bases are TGTGCCAGCAGTATAGCGGGGGGAAGGGATGAGCAGTTCTTC. It yields the protein CASSIAGGRDEQFF.